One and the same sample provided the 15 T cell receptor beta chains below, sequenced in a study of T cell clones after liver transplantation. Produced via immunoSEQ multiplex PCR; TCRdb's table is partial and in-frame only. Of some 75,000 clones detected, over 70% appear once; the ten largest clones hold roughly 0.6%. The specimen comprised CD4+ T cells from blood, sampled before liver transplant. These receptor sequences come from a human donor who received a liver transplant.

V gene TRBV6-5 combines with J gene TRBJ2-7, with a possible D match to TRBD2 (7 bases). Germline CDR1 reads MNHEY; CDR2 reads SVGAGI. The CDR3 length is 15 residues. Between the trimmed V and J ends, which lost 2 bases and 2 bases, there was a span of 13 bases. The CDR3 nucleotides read TGTGCCAGCAGTTACCTCCTGGGGGGGCCCTACGAGCAGTACTTC. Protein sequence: CASSYLLGGPYEQYF.

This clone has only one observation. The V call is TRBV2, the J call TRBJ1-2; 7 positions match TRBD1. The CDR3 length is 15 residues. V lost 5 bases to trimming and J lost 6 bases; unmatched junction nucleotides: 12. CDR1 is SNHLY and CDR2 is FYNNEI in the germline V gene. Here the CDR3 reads CASSRIKQGTHGYTF. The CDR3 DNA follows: TGTGCCAGCAGTCGAATTAAACAGGGGACTCATGGCTACACCTTC.

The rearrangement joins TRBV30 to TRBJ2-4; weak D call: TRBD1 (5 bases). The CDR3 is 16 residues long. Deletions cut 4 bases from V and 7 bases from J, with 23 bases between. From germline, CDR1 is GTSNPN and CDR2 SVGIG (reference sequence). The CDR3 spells CAWTSSLGRGLNIQYF. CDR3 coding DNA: TGTGCCTGGACTTCTAGTTTGGGTAGGGGTTTGAACATTCAGTACTTC.

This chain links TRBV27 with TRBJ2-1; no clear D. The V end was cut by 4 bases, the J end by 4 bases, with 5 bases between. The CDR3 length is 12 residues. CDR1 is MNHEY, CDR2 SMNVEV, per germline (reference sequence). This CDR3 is CASSYRYNEQFF. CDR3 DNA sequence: TGTGCCAGCAGTTATAGGTACAATGAGCAGTTCTTC.

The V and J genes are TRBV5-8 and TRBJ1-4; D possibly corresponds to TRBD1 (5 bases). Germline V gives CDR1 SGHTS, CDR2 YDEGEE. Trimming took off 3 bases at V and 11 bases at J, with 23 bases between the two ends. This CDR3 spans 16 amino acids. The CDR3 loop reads CASSYQIQASPGKLFF. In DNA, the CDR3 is TGTGCCAGCAGCTACCAGATACAGGCTTCCCCAGGGAAACTGTTTTTT.

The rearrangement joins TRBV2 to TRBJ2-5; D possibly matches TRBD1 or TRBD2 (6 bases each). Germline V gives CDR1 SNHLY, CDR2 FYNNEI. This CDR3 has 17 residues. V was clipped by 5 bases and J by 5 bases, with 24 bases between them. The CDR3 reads CASSFGGGAGDGETQYF. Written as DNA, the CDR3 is TGTGCCAGCAGTTTTGGGGGAGGCGCAGGGGATGGGGAGACCCAGTACTTC.

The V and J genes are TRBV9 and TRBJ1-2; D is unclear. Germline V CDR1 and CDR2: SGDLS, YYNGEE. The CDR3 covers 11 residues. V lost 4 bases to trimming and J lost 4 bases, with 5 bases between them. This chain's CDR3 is CASSLSYGYTF. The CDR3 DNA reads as TGTGCCAGCAGCTTGTCCTATGGCTACACCTTC.

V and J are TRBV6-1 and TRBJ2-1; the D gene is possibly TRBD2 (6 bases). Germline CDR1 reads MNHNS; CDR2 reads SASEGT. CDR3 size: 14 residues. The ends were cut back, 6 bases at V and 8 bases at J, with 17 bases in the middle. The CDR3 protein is CASRLRNWGDEQFF. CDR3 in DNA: TGTGCCAGCAGGCTGAGAAATTGGGGGGATGAGCAGTTCTTC.

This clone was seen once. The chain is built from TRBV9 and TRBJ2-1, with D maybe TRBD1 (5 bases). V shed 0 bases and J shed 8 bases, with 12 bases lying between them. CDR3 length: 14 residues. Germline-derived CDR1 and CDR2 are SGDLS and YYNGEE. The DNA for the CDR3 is TGTGCCAGCAGCGTAGGTATACAGGACGATGAGCAGTTCTTC. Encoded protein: CASSVGIQDDEQFF.

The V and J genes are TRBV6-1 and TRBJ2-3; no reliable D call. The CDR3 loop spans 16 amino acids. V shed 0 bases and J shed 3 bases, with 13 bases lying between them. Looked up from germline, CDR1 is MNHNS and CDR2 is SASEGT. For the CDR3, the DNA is TGTGCCAGCAGTGAAGCGCGCCTAGTGCATACAGATACGCAGTATTTT. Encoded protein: CASSEARLVHTDTQYF.

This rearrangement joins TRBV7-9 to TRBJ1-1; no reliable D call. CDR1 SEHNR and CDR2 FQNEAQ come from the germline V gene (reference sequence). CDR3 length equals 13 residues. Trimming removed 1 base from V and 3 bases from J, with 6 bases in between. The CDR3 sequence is CASSLVVDTEAFF. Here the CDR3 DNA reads TGTGCCAGCAGCTTAGTGGTGGACACTGAAGCTTTCTTT. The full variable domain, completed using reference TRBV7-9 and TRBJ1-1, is DTGVSQNPRHKITKRGQNVTFRCDPISEHNRLYWYRQTLGQGPEFLTYFQNEAQLEKSRLLSDRFSAERPKGSFSTLEIQRTEQGDSAMYLCASSLVVDTEAFFGQGTRLTVV.

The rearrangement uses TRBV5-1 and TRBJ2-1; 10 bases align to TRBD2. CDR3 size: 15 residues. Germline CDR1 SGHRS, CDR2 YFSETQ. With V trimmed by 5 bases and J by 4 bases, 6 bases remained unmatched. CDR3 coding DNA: TGCGCCAGCAGGTTAGAACTAGCGGGATACAATGAGCAGTTCTTC. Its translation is CASRLELAGYNEQFF. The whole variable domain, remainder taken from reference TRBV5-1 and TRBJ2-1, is KAGVTQTPRYLIKTRGQQVTLSCSPISGHRSVSWYQQTPGQGLQFLFEYFSETQRNKGNFPGRFSGRQFSNSRSEMNVSTLELGDSALYLCASRLELAGYNEQFFGPGTRLTVL.

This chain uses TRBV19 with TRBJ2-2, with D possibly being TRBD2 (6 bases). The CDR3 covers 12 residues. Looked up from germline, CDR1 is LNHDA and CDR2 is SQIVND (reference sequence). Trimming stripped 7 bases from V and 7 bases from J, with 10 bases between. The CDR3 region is CASKAGSGELFF. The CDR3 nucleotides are TGTGCCAGTAAGGCGGGGAGCGGGGAGCTGTTTTTT.

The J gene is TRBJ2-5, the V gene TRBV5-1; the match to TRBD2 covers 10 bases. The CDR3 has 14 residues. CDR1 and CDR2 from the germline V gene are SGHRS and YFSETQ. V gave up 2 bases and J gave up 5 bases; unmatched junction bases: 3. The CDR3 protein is CASSLAGGLETQYF. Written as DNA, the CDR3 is TGCGCCAGCAGCTTAGCGGGAGGGTTGGAGACCCAGTACTTC.

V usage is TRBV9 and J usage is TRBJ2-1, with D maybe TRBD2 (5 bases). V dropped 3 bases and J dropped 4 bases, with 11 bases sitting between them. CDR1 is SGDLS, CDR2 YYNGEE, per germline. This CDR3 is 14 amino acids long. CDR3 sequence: CASSARAEYNEQFF. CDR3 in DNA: TGTGCCAGCAGCGCCCGAGCGGAGTACAATGAGCAGTTCTTC.